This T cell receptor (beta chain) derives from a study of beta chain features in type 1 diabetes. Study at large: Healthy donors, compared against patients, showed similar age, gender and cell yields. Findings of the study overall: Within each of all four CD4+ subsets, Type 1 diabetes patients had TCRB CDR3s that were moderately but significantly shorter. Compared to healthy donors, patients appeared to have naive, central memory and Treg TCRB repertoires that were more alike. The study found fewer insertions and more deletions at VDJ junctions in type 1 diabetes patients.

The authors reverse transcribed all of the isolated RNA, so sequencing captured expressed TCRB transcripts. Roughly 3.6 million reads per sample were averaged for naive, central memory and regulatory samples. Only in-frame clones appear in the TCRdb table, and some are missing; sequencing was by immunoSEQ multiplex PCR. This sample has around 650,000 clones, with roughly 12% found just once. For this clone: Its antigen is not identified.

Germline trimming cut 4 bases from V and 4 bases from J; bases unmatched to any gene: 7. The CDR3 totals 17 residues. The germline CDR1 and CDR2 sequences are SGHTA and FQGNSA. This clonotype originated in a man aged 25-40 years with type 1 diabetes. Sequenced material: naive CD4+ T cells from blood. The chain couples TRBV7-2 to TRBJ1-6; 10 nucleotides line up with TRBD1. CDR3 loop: CASSSGTGARYNSPLHF. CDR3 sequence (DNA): TGTGCCAGCAGCTCGGGGACAGGGGCGAGATATAATTCACCCCTCCACTTT.